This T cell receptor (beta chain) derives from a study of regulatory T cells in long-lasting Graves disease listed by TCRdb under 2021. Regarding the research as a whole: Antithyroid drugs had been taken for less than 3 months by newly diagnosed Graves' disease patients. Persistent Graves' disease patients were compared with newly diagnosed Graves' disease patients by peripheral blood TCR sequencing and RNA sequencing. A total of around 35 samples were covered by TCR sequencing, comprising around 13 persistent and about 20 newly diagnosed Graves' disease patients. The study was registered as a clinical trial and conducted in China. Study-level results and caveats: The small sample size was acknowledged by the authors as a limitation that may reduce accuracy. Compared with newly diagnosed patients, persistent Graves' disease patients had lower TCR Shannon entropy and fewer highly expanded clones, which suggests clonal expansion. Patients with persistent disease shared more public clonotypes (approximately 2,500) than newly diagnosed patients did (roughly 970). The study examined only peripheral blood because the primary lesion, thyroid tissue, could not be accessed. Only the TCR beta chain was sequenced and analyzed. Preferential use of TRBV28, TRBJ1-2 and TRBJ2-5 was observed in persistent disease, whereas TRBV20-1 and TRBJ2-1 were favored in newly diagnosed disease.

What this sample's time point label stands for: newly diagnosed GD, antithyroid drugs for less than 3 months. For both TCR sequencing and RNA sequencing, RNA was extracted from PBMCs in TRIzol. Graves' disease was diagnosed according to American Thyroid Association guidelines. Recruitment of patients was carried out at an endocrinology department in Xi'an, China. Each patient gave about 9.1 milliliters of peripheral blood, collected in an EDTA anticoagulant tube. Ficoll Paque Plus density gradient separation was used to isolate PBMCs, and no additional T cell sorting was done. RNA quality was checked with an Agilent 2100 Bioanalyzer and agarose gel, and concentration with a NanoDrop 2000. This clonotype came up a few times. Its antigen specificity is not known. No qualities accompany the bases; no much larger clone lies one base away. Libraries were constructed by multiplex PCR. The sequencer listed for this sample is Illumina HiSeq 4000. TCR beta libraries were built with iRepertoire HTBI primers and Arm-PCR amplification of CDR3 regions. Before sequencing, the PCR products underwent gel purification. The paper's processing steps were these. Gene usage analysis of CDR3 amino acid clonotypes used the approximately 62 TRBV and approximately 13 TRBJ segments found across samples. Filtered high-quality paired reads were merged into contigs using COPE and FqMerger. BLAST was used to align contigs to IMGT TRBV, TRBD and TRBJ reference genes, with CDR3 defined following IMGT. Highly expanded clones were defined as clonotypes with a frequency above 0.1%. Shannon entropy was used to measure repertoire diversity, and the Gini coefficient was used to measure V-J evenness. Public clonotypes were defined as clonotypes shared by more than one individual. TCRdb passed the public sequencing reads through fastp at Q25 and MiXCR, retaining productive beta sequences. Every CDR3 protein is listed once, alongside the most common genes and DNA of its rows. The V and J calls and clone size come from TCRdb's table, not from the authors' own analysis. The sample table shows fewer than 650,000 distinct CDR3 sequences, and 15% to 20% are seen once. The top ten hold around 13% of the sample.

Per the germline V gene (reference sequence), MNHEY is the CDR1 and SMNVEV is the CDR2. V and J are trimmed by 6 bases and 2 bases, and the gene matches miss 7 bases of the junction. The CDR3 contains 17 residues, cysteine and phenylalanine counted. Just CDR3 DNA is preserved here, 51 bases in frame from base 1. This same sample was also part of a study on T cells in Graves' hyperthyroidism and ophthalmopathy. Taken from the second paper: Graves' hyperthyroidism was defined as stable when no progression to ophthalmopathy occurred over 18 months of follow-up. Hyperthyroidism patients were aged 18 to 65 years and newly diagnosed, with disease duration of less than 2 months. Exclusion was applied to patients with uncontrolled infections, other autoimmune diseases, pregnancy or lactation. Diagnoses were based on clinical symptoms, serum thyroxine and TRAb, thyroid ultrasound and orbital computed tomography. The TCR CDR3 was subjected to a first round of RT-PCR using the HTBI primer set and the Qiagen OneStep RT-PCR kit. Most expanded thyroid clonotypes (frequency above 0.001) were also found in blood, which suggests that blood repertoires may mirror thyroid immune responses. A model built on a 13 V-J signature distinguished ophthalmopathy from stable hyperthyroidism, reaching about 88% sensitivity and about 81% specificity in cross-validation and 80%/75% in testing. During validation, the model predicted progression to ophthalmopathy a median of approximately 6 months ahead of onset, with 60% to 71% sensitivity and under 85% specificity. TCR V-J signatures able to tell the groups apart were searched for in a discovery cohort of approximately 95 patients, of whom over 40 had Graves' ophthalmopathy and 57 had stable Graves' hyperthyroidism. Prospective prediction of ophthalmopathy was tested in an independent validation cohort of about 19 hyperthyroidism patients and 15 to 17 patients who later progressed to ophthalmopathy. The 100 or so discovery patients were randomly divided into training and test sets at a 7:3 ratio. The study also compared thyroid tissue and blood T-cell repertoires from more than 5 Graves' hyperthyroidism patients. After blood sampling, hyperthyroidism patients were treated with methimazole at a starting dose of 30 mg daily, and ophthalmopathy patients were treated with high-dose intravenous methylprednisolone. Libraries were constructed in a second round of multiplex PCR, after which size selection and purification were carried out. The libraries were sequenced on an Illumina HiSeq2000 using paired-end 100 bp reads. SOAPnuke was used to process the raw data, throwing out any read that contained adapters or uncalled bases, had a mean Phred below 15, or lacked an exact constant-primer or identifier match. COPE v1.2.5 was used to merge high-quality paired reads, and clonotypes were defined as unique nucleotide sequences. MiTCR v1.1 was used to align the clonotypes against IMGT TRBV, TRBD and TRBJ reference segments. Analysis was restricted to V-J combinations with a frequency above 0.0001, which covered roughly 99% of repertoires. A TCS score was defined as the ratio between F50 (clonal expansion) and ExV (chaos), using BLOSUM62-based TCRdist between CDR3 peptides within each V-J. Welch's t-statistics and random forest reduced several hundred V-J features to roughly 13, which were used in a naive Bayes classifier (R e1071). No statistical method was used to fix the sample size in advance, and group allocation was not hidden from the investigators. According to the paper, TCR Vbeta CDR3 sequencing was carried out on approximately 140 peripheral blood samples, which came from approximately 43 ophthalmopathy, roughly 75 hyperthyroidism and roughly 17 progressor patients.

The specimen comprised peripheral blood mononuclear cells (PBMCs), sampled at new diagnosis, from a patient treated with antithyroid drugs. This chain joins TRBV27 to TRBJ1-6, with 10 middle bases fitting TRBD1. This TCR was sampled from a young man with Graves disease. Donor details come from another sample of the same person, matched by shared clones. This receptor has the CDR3 CASRRWTGGPYNSPLHF. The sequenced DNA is TGTGCCAGCAGGCGATGGACAGGGGGTCCCTATAATTCACCCCTCCACTTT.